Listed below are T cell receptor beta chains from one sample, sequenced in a study of T cell responses to AZD1222 COVID-19 vaccine. This table comes from immunoSEQ multiplex PCR, and its TCRdb copy is limited to in-frame clones, with some not included. The sample holds approximately 100,000 clones, around nine tenths seen once. The sequences come from peripheral blood, collected on day 0 of AZD1222 vaccination. These receptors all come from an adult in good health. CDR3s include the opening cysteine and the closing phenylalanine or tryptophan. The D gene is left open where the match is weak. Clone size is shown for a subset of rows, as once, few, many or a class of expanded clone.

j_call v_call clone_size d_call cdr3_length cdr3_nt cdr3_aa
TRBJ1-2 TRBV6-1 . TRBD1 14 TGTGCCAGCAGGTCGGGACAGCAGGATTATGGCTACACCTTC CASRSGQQDYGYTF
TRBJ2-7 TRBV5-4 . TRBD2 17 TGTGCCAGCAGCTTGGTTAGTAGCGGGGGACCAACCTACGAGCAGTACTTC CASSLVSSGGPTYEQYF
TRBJ2-1 TRBV9 . . 13 TGTGCCAGCAGCAGCCTCTCCTACAATGAGCAGTTCTTC CASSSLSYNEQFF
TRBJ2-2 TRBV7-9 . TRBD1 14 TGTGCCAGCAGCCCGTCCAGGGGGACCGGGGAGCTGTTTTTT CASSPSRGTGELFF
TRBJ1-5 TRBV4-1 . TRBD1 15 TGCGCCAGCAGCCAAGATGCAGGGGGAAATCAGCCCCAGCATTTT CASSQDAGGNQPQHF
TRBJ2-7 TRBV7-8 . TRBD2 17 TGTGCCAGCAGCTTAAACAGGGGACTAGCGAATACCTACGAGCAGTACTTC CASSLNRGLANTYEQYF
TRBJ2-1 TRBV7-3 . . 14 TGTGCCAGCAGCCCAGGGATCTCCTACAATGAGCAGTTCTTC CASSPGISYNEQFF
TRBJ2-2 TRBV5-1 . TRBD1 15 TGCGCCAGCAGCTTCGACAGGGGGCGGTCCGGGGAGCTGTTTTTT CASSFDRGRSGELFF
TRBJ1-2 TRBV29-1 . . 14 TGCAGCGTTGAAGATCTTCGGCAGTCCTATGGCTACACCTTC CSVEDLRQSYGYTF
TRBJ2-7 TRBV19 . . 14 TGTGCCAGTAGTATACAAGCAGGCGACTACGAGCAGTACTTC CASSIQAGDYEQYF
TRBJ1-2 TRBV30 . TRBD1 13 TGTGCCTGGAGTTTGGGACAGGGTAGAGGCTACACCTTC CAWSLGQGRGYTF
TRBJ2-5 TRBV15 . TRBD2 18 TGTGCCACCAGCAGATACCCGCGGGAAGCGGGGGCGAAAGAGACCCAGTACTTC CATSRYPREAGAKETQYF
TRBJ1-1 TRBV5-1 . . 13 TGCGCCAGCAGCTCAGGGGATGCCACTGAAGCTTTCTTT CASSSGDATEAFF
TRBJ1-5 TRBV5-8 . . 16 TGTGCCAGCAGCTTGCGACAGGCATATAGCAATCAGCCCCAGCATTTT CASSLRQAYSNQPQHF
TRBJ1-5 TRBV18 . . 13 TGTGCCAGCTCACCACGTTCATACAGGTCGCAGCATTTT CASSPRSYRSQHF
TRBJ1-4 TRBV9 . . 14 TGTGCCAGCAGCGTAGGACTAAATCCTGAAAAACTGTTTTTT CASSVGLNPEKLFF
TRBJ2-3 TRBV5-4 . . 14 TGTGCCAGCAGCTTGACAGCAAACACAGATACGCAGTATTTT CASSLTANTDTQYF
TRBJ1-6 TRBV11-2 . . 18 TGTGCCAGCAGCTCCGATACAGGGCTCCCCACCTATAATTCACCCCTCCACTTT CASSSDTGLPTYNSPLHF
TRBJ2-1 TRBV5-1 . . 14 TGCGCCAGCTCCGAAAGTGGGGTAAACAATGAGCAGTTCTTC CASSESGVNNEQFF
TRBJ2-3 TRBV10-3 . . 13 TGTGCCATCAGAGGTGAGGGCTCAGATACGCAGTATTTT CAIRGEGSDTQYF
TRBJ2-3 TRBV5-1 . . 15 TGCGCCAGCAGCTTGGCCTTGGTTAGCACAGATACGCAGTATTTT CASSLALVSTDTQYF
TRBJ1-5 TRBV7-9 . TRBD1 14 TGTGCCAGCAGCTCCCTGACAGGGGACCAGCCCCAGCATTTT CASSSLTGDQPQHF
TRBJ1-4 TRBV15 . . 13 TGTGCCACCAAGGCAGGGTATAATGAAAAACTGTTTTTT CATKAGYNEKLFF
TRBJ1-1 TRBV11-2 . . 14 TGTGCCAGCAGCTTAGAGCGAGTGAACACTGAAGCTTTCTTT CASSLERVNTEAFF
TRBJ1-2 TRBV27 . TRBD1 14 TGTGCCAGCAGTTTATACAGGGGAAACTATGGCTACACCTTC CASSLYRGNYGYTF
TRBJ1-6 TRBV7-8 . . 16 TGTGCCAGCAGCTTAGGGGGGGCCGGACTCGATTCACCCCTCCACTTT CASSLGGAGLDSPLHF
TRBJ2-7 TRBV5-1 . . 14 TGCGCCAGCAGCTTTGACACGGCGCGAAACGAGCAGTACTTC CASSFDTARNEQYF
TRBJ1-4 TRBV6-5 once . 15 TGTGCCAGCAGTTACTCGACATCTGTGGGAGAAAAACTGTTTTTT CASSYSTSVGEKLFF
TRBJ2-3 TRBV19 . TRBD2 19 TGTGCCAGTAGTATCCGGCCGGGACTAGCGCAACCAGACACAGATACGCAGTATTTT CASSIRPGLAQPDTDTQYF
TRBJ2-3 TRBV29-1 . . 17 TGCAGCGTTGAAGATCGGGCTAGTGGGGGCCACGGGGATACGCAGTATTTT CSVEDRASGGHGDTQYF
TRBJ2-3 TRBV5-4 . . 15 TGTGCCAGCAGCTTGGAAATTAGTCGGACAGATACGCAGTATTTT CASSLEISRTDTQYF
TRBJ2-5 TRBV6-5 few . 13 TGTGCCAGCAGTCCACCGGGGGCGGGGGCCCAGTACTTC CASSPPGAGAQYF
TRBJ1-2 TRBV19 few . 16 TGTGCCAGTAGTACCCTGCCCCGACAGGCTAGGAATGGCTACACCTTC CASSTLPRQARNGYTF
TRBJ2-1 TRBV11-2 . . 15 TGTGCCAGCAGTCAACACGGGGACTCCTACAATGAGCAGTTCTTC CASSQHGDSYNEQFF
TRBJ2-5 TRBV6-1 . TRBD2 14 TGTGCCACCGGCCTCGGGGGGGCCTGGGAGACCCAGTACTTC CATGLGGAWETQYF
TRBJ2-3 TRBV4-1 . TRBD1 18 TGCGCCAGCAGCCATCCTAAACAGGGGGCCCGGGGACCAGATACGCAGTATTTT CASSHPKQGARGPDTQYF
TRBJ1-6 TRBV28 once . 14 TGTGCCAGCAGTCGCGACAGGCCGTTCTCACCCCTCCACTTT CASSRDRPFSPLHF
TRBJ2-2 TRBV5-1 once . 13 TGCGCCAGCCGGGGGCCGAACACCGGGGAGCTGTTTTTT CASRGPNTGELFF
TRBJ1-4 TRBV7-9 . . 15 TGTGCCAGCAGCTTAGTTGCTGGGGTCCCTGAAAAACTGTTTTTT CASSLVAGVPEKLFF
TRBJ2-7 TRBV2 . . 13 TGTGCCAGCAGAAGAAGGGGGGCAGACGAGCAGTACTTC CASRRRGADEQYF
TRBJ2-2 TRBV24-1 . TRBD1 16 TGTGCCACCAGTGACTCGGGACAGGGAAGTACCGGGGAGCTGTTTTTT CATSDSGQGSTGELFF
TRBJ2-5 TRBV7-2 . . 14 TGTGCCAGCAGCTTAGCGGCGAGGCAAGAGACCCAGTACTTC CASSLAARQETQYF